This TCR beta chain was sequenced during a study of T cell repertoires in cytomegalovirus infection. Study-level points and caveats: CMV-specific TCR beta clonotypes restricted by HLA-C were the ones dominating the ex vivo response.

CDR3 size: 17 residues. Germline V gene data show CDR1 as SGHTA and CDR2 as FQGNSA. Trimming pared 3 bases from V and 4 bases from J, leaving 19 bases between. This clonotype was counted at least ten times. Its antigen is currently unknown. From the reads, TCRdb called clonotypes with MiXCR, one entry per CDR3 protein. In the table there are about 920,000 distinct CDR3 sequences, roughly a third of which are singletons. The V and J genes are TRBV7-2 and TRBJ1-3; D is perhaps TRBD1 (5 bases). This specimen was cultured CD8+ T cells from PBMCs, taken from culture after CMV antigen stimulation. The origin of this receptor is a human donor in good health (CMV status not recorded). Some clones in this sample may be carry-over from other donors' samples. The CDR3 DNA is TGTGCCAGCAGCTTCGGGGGATTCATCCGGGACGGAAACACCATATATTTT. This encodes CASSFGGFIRDGNTIYF.